This T cell receptor beta chain was identified in a study of T cells in Graves' hyperthyroidism and ophthalmopathy. Graves' hyperthyroidism was deemed stable given no ophthalmopathy progression within 18 months. Patients aged 18 to 65 with hyperthyroidism were newly diagnosed, with duration under 2 months. Any patient presenting with uncontrolled infection, other autoimmune disease, pregnancy or lactation was left out. Isolation of PBMCs was performed on around 9.7 ml fresh peripheral blood. CDR3 length: 16 amino acids. V dropped 3 bases and J dropped 3 bases, with 17 bases sitting between them. Per germline, CDR1 LNHDA and CDR2 SQIVND (reference sequence). TCR beta CDR3 regions were amplified from RNA. HTBI primers were used for first-round RT-PCR of the TCR CDR3. From the multiplex PCR reads, TCRdb called clonotypes with MiXCR, one entry per CDR3 protein. The table includes under 400,000 distinct CDR3 sequences, 16% detected once.

This sequence was found in a man under 40 with Graves' hyperthyroidism. The sample taken for sequencing was blood. The V and J genes are TRBV19 and TRBJ2-5; possibly TRBD2 for D (5 bases). In DNA form, the CDR3 reads TGTGCCAGTAGTATGTCCCTCAGCGGAGAGAAAGAGACCCAGTACTTC. This sequence encodes CASSMSLSGEKETQYF.